This entry lists 17 T cell receptor beta chains sequenced from one sample in a study of tumor-infiltrating lymphocytes in primary liver carcinoma. The template, 500 ng total RNA, yielded TCR beta cDNA made with a constant-region primer. Slightly modified ARM-PCR, run as three nested multiplex PCR rounds, produced the TCR beta libraries. A C-beta reverse primer was combined with TRBV1-TRBV30 forward primers in the first two PCR rounds, and each round had 9 to 10 cycles. Each CDR3 protein is one row after TCRdb ran MiXCR on the multiplex PCR reads. Altogether tens of thousands of distinct CDR3 sequences are present, approximately 74% being singletons, with the ten largest covering roughly 40%. RNA and DNA were co-extracted from about 19-30 mg of unsorted bulk tissue. The source material was liver tumor tissue from sampling region 4. Subset described: tumor region T4, right-lateral pole. Receptor source: a man between 40 and 49 years old with primary liver carcinoma and hepatitis B virus infection.

In regard to this clonotype: The junction departs from the called germline gene at one end, perhaps through a read error. This chain joins TRBV28 and TRBJ2-5, with 10 bases identical to TRBD2. The CDR3 is 17 amino acids. Germline CDR1 reads MDHEN; CDR2 reads SYDVKM. CDR3 loop: CVSSSRLTSGYHETQYF. For the CDR3, the DNA is TGTGTCAGCAGTTCACGATTGACTAGCGGGTACCATGAGACCCAGTACTTC.

This chain links TRBV29-1 with TRBJ2-5; possible D gene TRBD2, 6 bases. CDR3 length equals 14 residues. Trimming left V 4 bases short and J 4 bases short, with 16 bases between. Per germline, CDR1 SQVTM and CDR2 ANQGSEA. In nucleotides, the CDR3 is TGCAGCGTTGTCCTAAACGGGGGAGGAGAGACCCAGTACTTC. Encoded protein: CSVVLNGGGETQYF. The variable domain in full, completed from reference TRBV29-1 and TRBJ2-5, reads SAVISQKPSRDICQRGTSLTIQCQVDSQVTMMFWYRQQPGQSLTLIATANQGSEATYESGFVIDKFPISRPNLTFSTLTVSNMSPEDSSIYLCSVVLNGGGETQYFGPGTRLLVL.

The chain is built from TRBV5-1 and TRBJ2-3, with TRBD2 identical over 14 bases. Germline lookup yields CDR1 SGHRS and CDR2 YFSETQ. Trimming took 2 bases from V and 7 from J; bases not matched to a gene: 6. There are 16 residues in the CDR3. The CDR3 DNA reads as TGCGCCAGCAGCTTCGCGACTAGCGGGAGGGTCAATACGCAGTATTTT. It codes for CASSFATSGRVNTQYF. The full variable domain, rest sourced from reference TRBV5-1 and TRBJ2-3, is KAGVTQTPRYLIKTRGQQVTLSCSPISGHRSVSWYQQTPGQGLQFLFEYFSETQRNKGNFPGRFSGRQFSNSRSEMNVSTLELGDSALYLCASSFATSGRVNTQYFGPGTRLTVL.

The chain combines TRBV29-1 with TRBJ2-7; 13 bases fit TRBD2. The CDR3 extends over 13 amino acids. CDR1 and CDR2 (germline): SQVTM, ANQGSEA. CDR3 DNA: TGCATTGTTGAGGGACTAGCGGGACCCGAGCAGTACTTC. Its protein product is CIVEGLAGPEQYF.

A note on this clonotype: The junction differs from germline at one of its ends, possibly a read error. The J gene is TRBJ2-2, the V gene TRBV10-3; a possible D gene is TRBD2 (5 bases). Germline V gene sequence: CDR1 ENHRY, CDR2 SYGVKD. The CDR3 extends over 15 amino acids. The CDR3 is CAIIESAGETGELPF. The CDR3 nucleotides are TGTGCCATCATTGAGTCGGCCGGGGAAACCGGGGAGCTGCCTTTT.

In regard to this clonotype: Sequence at one end of the junction differs from germline and may be a read error. This rearrangement joins TRBV6-2 or TRBV6-3 to TRBJ2-1, with D uncertain. The CDR3 contains 14 residues. Germline V CDR1 and CDR2: MNHEY, SVGEGT. For the CDR3, the DNA is TGTGCCAGCAGTTACCAGAAGGAGCGCCCCTGGCAGTTCTTT. This codes for CASSYQKERPWQFF.

The genes are TRBV10-3 and TRBJ2-7; TRBD2 agrees at 8 bases. V dropped 7 bases and J dropped 4; count of bases not matched to a gene: 6. This CDR3 spans 13 amino acids. Germline V CDR1 and CDR2: ENHRY, SYGVKD. The CDR3 bases are TGTGCCATCAAAGCGGGGGCTCCATACGAGCAGTACTTC. Translated, it gives CAIKAGAPYEQYF.

On this clonotype: A much larger clonotype is one base distant, so this may be a read error. This chain connects TRBV2 to TRBJ2-3; D remains unclear. CDR3 length: 12 residues. Per germline, CDR1 SNHLY and CDR2 FYNNEI. CDR3 DNA sequence: TGTGCCAGCAGTGTGGGCACAGATACGAAGTATTTT. It specifies CASSVGTDTKYF.

This clonotype appeared a single time. The CDR3 carries no conserved terminal phenylalanine or tryptophan, so it likely arises from a read error. The rearrangement uses TRBV6-6 and TRBJ2-7; D not resolved. The J call is doubtful: the DNA matches TRBJ2-1 better. The germline V gene has CDR1 MNHNY and CDR2 SVGAGI (reference sequence). The CDR3 has 14 amino acids. The CDR3, as DNA: TGTGTCAGCAGTTACTCTGGCAGGTTCGGAGAGCAGTTCATC. It translates to CVSSYSGRFGEQFI.

This clonotype turned up a few times. The J gene is TRBJ2-2, the V gene TRBV5-1; no definite D call. The CDR3 extends over 15 amino acids. V was cut by 1 base and J by 0 bases, with 7 bases left in between. Germline V gives CDR1 SGHRS, CDR2 YFSETQ. CDR3 sequence reads: CASSLSPSNTGELFF. The CDR3 DNA is TGCGCCAGCAGCTTGAGTCCCTCGAACACCGGGGAGCTGTTTTTT.

As regards this clonotype: A much more abundant neighbour one base away suggests this may be a read error. V usage is TRBV5-1 and J usage is TRBJ1-4, with TRBD1 matching 8 bases. In germline, CDR1 is SGHRS, CDR2 YFSETQ. The CDR3 is 15 residues long. V dropped 5 bases and J dropped 3; count of bases not matched to a gene: 6. CDR3 region: CASRGTQGANEKLFF. CDR3 coding DNA: TGCGCCAGCAGGGGCACACAGGGGGCTAATGAAAAACTGTTTTTT.

With regard to this clonotype: This could be a read error, since a much larger clone is one nucleotide away. The CDR3 bases are TGTACCTCCAGGCCGGAGGGACTAGCCTACGAGCAGTACTTC. Amino acid sequence: CTSRPEGLAYEQYF. V is TRBV6-5 and J is TRBJ2-7, with 8 bases that match TRBD2. Germline V gene lookup returns CDR1 MNHEY and CDR2 SVGAGI. The CDR3 loop spans 14 amino acids.

Turning to this clonotype: This may come from a read error, since a much larger clone is one base off. Because the CDR3 is missing its conserved closing phenylalanine or tryptophan, this is likely a read error. V usage is TRBV11-3 and J usage is TRBJ2-2; D remains ambiguous. The CDR3 covers 13 residues. CDR1 is SGHNT, CDR2 YENEEA, per germline. The V end lost 3 bases, the J end lost 3 bases, and 5 bases lay between the germline ends. CDR3 protein: CASSFRDTGELFS. CDR3 DNA sequence: TGTGCCAGCAGCTTTCGGGACACCGGGGAGCTGTTTTCT.

This sequence joins TRBV28 and TRBJ2-3; TRBD2 is a possible D gene (5 bases). V was trimmed by 6 bases and J by 7 bases, leaving 17 bases between them. In germline, CDR1 is MDHEN, CDR2 SYDVKM. This CDR3 contains 14 residues. The CDR3 nucleotides are TGTGCCAGCAGCTTACGGACTGCCGCCAATACGCAGTATTTT. Protein sequence: CASSLRTAANTQYF.

Comments on this clonotype: This may come from a read error, since a much larger clone is one base off. The rearrangement links TRBV28 to TRBJ1-2; 9 nucleotides align to TRBD1. This CDR3 spans 14 amino acids. Germline V gives CDR1 MDHEN, CDR2 SYDVKM. The CDR3 nucleotides are TGTACCAGCAGTTGGGACAGGGAGGACTATGGCTACACCTTC. Translation: CTSSWDREDYGYTF.

Details on this clonotype: One end of the junction fails to match germline, which may point to a read error. This chain uses TRBV6-2 or TRBV6-3 with TRBJ2-1; D ambiguous. CDR1 MNHEY and CDR2 SVGEGT come from the germline V gene. The CDR3 runs to 17 residues. DNA for the CDR3: TGTACCAGCAGTTACGTGGCAGGCCGGAGCTCCTACAATGGGCAGTTCTTC. As protein: CTSSYVAGRSSYNGQFF.

A few counts support this clonotype. The V call is TRBV20-1, the J call TRBJ1-1; TRBD1 agrees at 7 bases. The CDR3 extends over 15 amino acids. Germline lookup yields CDR1 DFQATT and CDR2 SNEGSKA (reference sequence). With 0 bases clipped from V and 1 base from J, the junction kept 5 bases outside the gene matches. The CDR3 DNA sequence: TGCAGTGCTAGAGATTCGACAGGGAGGAACACTGAAGCTTTCTTT. As protein: CSARDSTGRNTEAFF.